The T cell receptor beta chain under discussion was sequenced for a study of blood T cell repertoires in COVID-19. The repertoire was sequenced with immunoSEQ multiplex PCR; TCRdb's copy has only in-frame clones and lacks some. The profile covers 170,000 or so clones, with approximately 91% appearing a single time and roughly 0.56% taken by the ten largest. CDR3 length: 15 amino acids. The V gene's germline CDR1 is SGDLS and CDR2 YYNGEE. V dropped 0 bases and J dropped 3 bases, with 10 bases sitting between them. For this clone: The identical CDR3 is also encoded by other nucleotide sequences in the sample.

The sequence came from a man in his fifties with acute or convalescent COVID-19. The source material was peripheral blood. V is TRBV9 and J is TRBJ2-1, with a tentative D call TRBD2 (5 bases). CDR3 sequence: CASSVDGGLYNEQFF. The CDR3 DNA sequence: TGTGCCAGCAGCGTAGATGGAGGACTCTACAATGAGCAGTTCTTC.